This T cell receptor beta chain was identified in a study of beta chain features in type 1 diabetes. The whole isolated RNA underwent reverse transcription, so sequencing captured expressed TCRB transcripts. TCRdb's copy holds only in-frame clones and misses some; the assay was immunoSEQ multiplex PCR. The data hold around 300,000 clones, with 11% to 15% observed a single time. This clone has just a few counts. The antigen is undetermined. Findings of the study overall: There were fewer insertions and more deletions at the VDJ junctions of type 1 diabetes patients. Among all four CD4+ subsets, Type 1 diabetes patients had TCRB CDR3s that were moderately but significantly shorter.

In germline, CDR1 is SSHAT, CDR2 FNYEAQ (reference sequence). The CDR3 contains 14 residues. The V gene end was trimmed by 5 bases and the J gene end by 5 bases; junction bases not matched to a gene: 7. The source of this sequence is a man aged 25-45 years in good health. This chain connects TRBV7-7 to TRBJ2-7, with 9 nucleotides matching TRBD1. Sequencing input: central memory CD4+ T cells from blood. The CDR3 protein is CASSPDRGSDEQYF. The CDR3 DNA reads as TGTGCCAGCAGCCCAGACAGGGGGAGCGACGAGCAGTACTTC.